This TCR beta chain was captured by sequencing in a study of Ad26.COV2.S vaccination and SARS-CoV-2 variants. Assay: immunoSEQ multiplex PCR; the TCRdb copy retains only in-frame clones and omits some. The sample lists roughly 350,000 clones, about 87% occurring once. The treatment here: some 20 received Ad26.COV2.S at low or high dose, single or two shots; about 5 received placebo; per-sample allocation not given. Collection of samples fell on day 63 after the first vaccine or placebo injection. CDR1 is MGHRA and CDR2 is YSYEKL in the germline V gene. V lost 2 bases and J 7 bases, leaving 12 bases between the germline ends. The CDR3 totals 13 residues. This clone showed up just once.

This chain links TRBV4-1 with TRBJ2-7; a weak D match, TRBD1 (5 bases). The receptor was derived from a person between 18 and 60 years old who received the Ad26.COV2.S COVID-19 vaccine or a placebo. The source was peripheral blood, collected in a trial of Ad26.COV2.S vaccine versus placebo. This CDR3 reads CASSQRTPGEQYF. CDR3 bases: TGCGCCAGCAGCCAAAGGACACCTGGGGAGCAGTACTTC.